These 27 T cell receptor beta chains share one sample of origin, sequenced in a study of T cell responses to AZD1222 COVID-19 vaccine. TCRdb keeps only in-frame clones here, not all; method: immunoSEQ multiplex PCR. The sample includes about 140,000 clones, about nine tenths of them seen just once. The starting material was peripheral blood, obtained on day 0 of AZD1222 vaccination. These receptors came from an adult in good health.

The rearrangement joins TRBV6-1 to TRBJ1-1, with a tentative D call TRBD1 (5 bases). The CDR3 has 15 residues. Germline V gives CDR1 MNHNS, CDR2 SASEGT. The ends were cut back, 2 bases at V and 4 bases at J, with 14 bases in the middle. The DNA for the CDR3 is TGTGCCAGCAGTGAATCCGAGGGGTCGGGCACTGAAGCTTTCTTT. This translates into CASSESEGSGTEAFF.

This rearrangement joins TRBV7-6 to TRBJ2-1; 11 bases match TRBD2. J was trimmed by 4 bases and V by 1 base; bases with no gene match: 9. Germline CDR1 and CDR2: SGHVS and FNYEAQ. The CDR3 extends over 18 amino acids. The CDR3 DNA follows: TGTGCCAGCAGCTTAGAGTCTAGCGGGAGGAATTTATACAATGAGCAGTTCTTC. Its translation is CASSLESSGRNLYNEQFF.

V and J are TRBV14 and TRBJ1-6, with 7 nucleotides matching TRBD1. The germline CDR1 and CDR2 sequences are SGHDN and FVKESK. V trimming: 0 bases; J trimming: 8 bases; junction bases outside the gene matches: 4. The CDR3 covers 15 residues. The CDR3 region has the DNA TGTGCCAGCAGCCAAGATAGGGGGCTTGATTCACCCCTCCACTTT. Translated: CASSQDRGLDSPLHF.

The chain is built from TRBV5-1 and TRBJ2-1; 8 bases match TRBD2. Looked up from germline, CDR1 is SGHRS and CDR2 is YFSETQ. After removal of 3 bases from V and 5 bases from J, the junction contained 7 bases not matched to a gene. The CDR3 is 15 amino acids. CDR3 amino acids: CASSSIAGLNNEQFF. The CDR3, as DNA: TGCGCCAGCAGCTCGATAGCGGGACTAAACAATGAGCAGTTCTTC. The full variable domain, in which reference TRBV5-1 and TRBJ2-1 provide the parts outside the CDR3, is KAGVTQTPRYLIKTRGQQVTLSCSPISGHRSVSWYQQTPGQGLQFLFEYFSETQRNKGNFPGRFSGRQFSNSRSEMNVSTLELGDSALYLCASSSIAGLNNEQFFGPGTRLTVL.

The sample holds one count of this clone. The chain joins TRBV3-1 (or the pseudogene TRBV3-2) to TRBJ2-4, with a possible D match to TRBD1 (5 bases). V lost 4 bases to trimming and J lost 4 bases, with 17 bases between them. Germline CDR1 reads LGHDT; CDR2 reads YNNKEL (reference sequence). The CDR3 extends over 16 amino acids. This chain's CDR3 is CASSPRGFGAKNIQYF. The CDR3 region has the DNA TGTGCCAGCAGCCCCCGAGGATTTGGGGCTAAAAACATTCAGTACTTC.

This rearrangement joins TRBV6-5 to TRBJ1-2; 8 nucleotides match TRBD1. Germline lookup yields CDR1 MNHEY and CDR2 SVGAGI. The V and J ends lost 5 bases and 8 bases, in that order; junction bases with no gene match: 13. The CDR3 runs to 15 residues. CDR3 in DNA: TGTGCCAGCAGTCAGACGGACAGGGCAGGGGCCGGCTACACCTTC. It encodes CASSQTDRAGAGYTF.

The chain recombines TRBV24-1 with TRBJ1-5; 7 bases are a match to TRBD1. With V trimmed by 5 bases and J by 10 bases, 7 bases remained unmatched. This CDR3 is 13 amino acids long. CDR1 is KGHDR and CDR2 is SFDVKD in the germline V gene. As DNA, the CDR3 is TGTGCCACCAGTGCCAGGACAGGAGGTCCCCAGCATTTT. Amino acid sequence: CATSARTGGPQHF.

This clone was observed a few times. The chain employs TRBV7-2 and TRBJ2-7, with 7 bases identical to TRBD2. V trimming: 5 bases; J trimming: 7 bases; junction bases outside the gene matches: 11. The CDR3 sequence is 14 residues long. Germline-derived CDR1 and CDR2 are SGHTA and FQGNSA. The CDR3 here is CASSQLWGGNEQYF. The CDR3 region has the DNA TGTGCCAGCAGCCAGCTCTGGGGGGGAAATGAGCAGTACTTC.

The V gene is TRBV28, the J gene TRBJ2-5; D may be TRBD1 or TRBD2 (7 bases each). Germline CDR1 reads MDHEN; CDR2 reads SYDVKM. Deletions cut 5 bases from V and 3 bases from J, with 13 bases between. The CDR3 spans 14 residues. CDR3 sequence: CASSESGTEETQYF. The CDR3 DNA sequence: TGTGCCAGCAGTGAGAGCGGGACAGAAGAGACCCAGTACTTC.

The chain carries TRBV5-4 and TRBJ1-2, with D maybe TRBD1 (5 bases). V was shortened by 4 bases and J by 4 bases, with 11 bases between the two germline ends. The CDR3 extends over 13 amino acids. CDR1 and CDR2 (germline): SGHNT, YYREEE (reference sequence). CDR3 sequence: CASSQGATYGYTF. CDR3 coding DNA: TGTGCCAGCAGCCAAGGGGCGACCTATGGCTACACCTTC.

V usage is TRBV5-4 and J usage is TRBJ1-2; D gene unclear. Germline assignment: CDR1 SGHNT and CDR2 YYREEE (reference sequence). Trimming pared 4 bases from V and 1 base from J, leaving 17 bases between. This CDR3 region has 16 residues. CDR3 region: CASSQSTAINNYGYTF. CDR3 sequence (DNA): TGTGCCAGCAGCCAATCCACAGCAATAAATAACTATGGCTACACCTTC.

This clone has only a few counts. The genes are TRBV7-6 and TRBJ1-5; 8 bases are a match to TRBD1. Germline CDR1 SGHVS, CDR2 FNYEAQ. The ends lost 6 bases at V and 6 bases at J; junction bases unmatched: 7. This CDR3 has 14 amino acids. CDR3 in amino acids: CASSLDRGGQPQHF. In DNA form, the CDR3 reads TGTGCCAGCAGTCTTGACAGGGGTGGTCAGCCCCAGCATTTT.

The chain combines TRBV6-6 with TRBJ2-2; TRBD2 aligns across 14 bases. The CDR3 length is 14 residues. Germline CDR1 is MNHNY and CDR2 is SVGAGI (reference sequence). The CDR3, as DNA: TGTGCAACGACTAGCGGGGGGGTCACCGGGGAGCTGTTTTTT. Its protein is CATTSGGVTGELFF.

The chain links TRBV7-9 to TRBJ1-3; D gene ambiguous. The CDR3 totals 13 residues. From germline, CDR1 is SEHNR and CDR2 FQNEAQ (reference sequence). Trimming left V 3 bases short and J 8 bases short, with 11 bases between. CDR3 DNA: TGTGCCAGCAGCTTGAGGAGAGGACACACCATATATTTT. Its translation is CASSLRRGHTIYF. Drawing the rest from reference TRBV7-9 and TRBJ1-3, the complete variable domain is DTGVSQNPRHKITKRGQNVTFRCDPISEHNRLYWYRQTLGQGPEFLTYFQNEAQLEKSRLLSDRFSAERPKGSFSTLEIQRTEQGDSAMYLCASSLRRGHTIYFGEGSWLTVV.

This clone was counted once. The DNA for the CDR3 is TGTGCCAGCACTCCAACAGGGGCCGGAAACACCATATATTTT. Translating it yields CASTPTGAGNTIYF. V is TRBV18 and J is TRBJ1-3; 7 bases match TRBD1. The CDR3 consists of 14 residues. The V and J ends lost 8 bases and 4 bases, in that order; junction bases with no gene match: 8. Germline lookup yields CDR1 KGHSH and CDR2 LQKENI.

The chain recombines TRBV7-2 with TRBJ2-2; D might be TRBD2 (5 bases). V lost 8 bases and J lost 5, with 12 bases in between. Germline V gene data show CDR1 as SGHTA and CDR2 as FQGNSA. The CDR3 covers 13 residues. The CDR3 reads CASLEDFTGELFF. In DNA form, the CDR3 reads TGTGCCAGCTTAGAGGACTTTACCGGGGAGCTGTTTTTT.

The chain is built from TRBV5-1 and TRBJ1-4, with D unclear. The CDR3 consists of 14 residues. Germline V CDR1 and CDR2: SGHRS, YFSETQ. V dropped 3 bases and J dropped 7 bases, with 13 bases sitting between them. The DNA of the CDR3 is TGCGCCAGCAGCTCCCTAGGACTGGCTGAAAAACTGTTTTTT. It is translated as CASSSLGLAEKLFF.

The gene calls are TRBV7-2 and TRBJ2-7; 11 nucleotides match TRBD2. The CDR3 loop spans 15 amino acids. The V gene end was trimmed by 4 bases and the J gene end by 3 bases; junction bases not matched to a gene: 5. From germline, CDR1 is SGHTA and CDR2 FQGNSA. Here the CDR3 DNA reads TGTGCCAGCAGCTGGGGGACTAGCGGAAACTACGAGCAGTACTTC. Residues: CASSWGTSGNYEQYF.

The chain couples TRBV7-9 to TRBJ1-4; tentative D call: TRBD1 (5 bases). This CDR3 has 14 residues. V was clipped by 5 bases and J by 4 bases, with 11 bases between them. Germline CDR1 is SEHNR and CDR2 is FQNEAQ (reference sequence). The CDR3 is CASSRGQDNEKLFF. CDR3 DNA sequence: TGTGCCAGCAGCCGTGGACAAGATAATGAAAAACTGTTTTTT.

The V and J genes are TRBV7-8 and TRBJ1-2, with 8 bases fitting TRBD1. This CDR3 contains 16 residues. Germline V CDR1 and CDR2: SGHVS, FQNEAQ. V lost 5 bases, J lost 6 bases, and 14 bases stayed unmatched. CDR3 in amino acids: CASSTDRAFGGNGYTF. For the CDR3, the DNA is TGTGCCAGCAGCACGGACAGGGCTTTCGGGGGGAATGGCTACACCTTC. The full variable domain, in which reference TRBV7-8 and TRBJ1-2 provide the parts outside the CDR3, is GAGVSQSPRYKVAKRGQDVALRCDPISGHVSLFWYQQALGQGPEFLTYFQNEAQLDKSGLPSDRFFAERPEGSVSTLKIQRTQQEDSAVYLCASSTDRAFGGNGYTFGSGTRLTVV.

The chain links TRBV28 to TRBJ2-5, with D possibly matching TRBD1 (5 bases). Germline assignment: CDR1 MDHEN and CDR2 SYDVKM. Between the trimmed V and J ends, which lost 7 bases and 7 bases, there was a span of 10 bases. This CDR3 comprises 11 residues. CDR3 sequence: CASKGLGTQYF. The CDR3 DNA reads TGTGCCAGCAAGGGGTTGGGGACCCAGTACTTC.

V and J are TRBV28 and TRBJ2-3; D gene ambiguous. Looked up from germline, CDR1 is MDHEN and CDR2 is SYDVKM. The V end was cut by 3 bases, the J end by 1 base, with 11 bases between. CDR3 length equals 15 residues. The CDR3 sequence is CASSFAKRGTDTQYF. The CDR3, as DNA: TGTGCCAGCAGTTTTGCGAAACGCGGCACAGATACGCAGTATTTT.

The chain uses TRBV21-1 and TRBJ1-4; the table's D call of TRBD1 was not tested on the DNA. TRBV21-1 is labeled a pseudogene. This CDR3 contains 14 residues. The CDR3 sequence is CASTVGHPNEKLFF. DNA for the CDR3: TGTGCCAGCACGGTGGGACACCCGAATGAAAAACTGTTTTTT.

CDR3 sequence (DNA): TGTGCCAGCAGGCGCGGAGACTACGAGCAGTACTTC. This encodes CASRRGDYEQYF. The chain recombines TRBV12-3 or TRBV12-4 with TRBJ2-7; D is unclear. V was pared by 6 bases and J by 3 bases, with 9 bases between. The CDR3 has 12 residues.

The rearrangement uses TRBV6-5 and TRBJ2-1; 11 bases match TRBD2. The V gene's germline CDR1 is MNHEY and CDR2 SVGAGI. Trimming removed 6 bases from V and 3 bases from J; junction bases left unmatched: 4. The CDR3 runs 15 residues. CDR3 amino acids: CASSQTSGGYNEQFF. CDR3 nucleotide sequence: TGTGCCAGCAGCCAAACTAGCGGGGGCTACAATGAGCAGTTCTTC.

The rearrangement joins TRBV5-4 to TRBJ2-7; 7 bases fit TRBD2. The CDR3 is made up of 17 amino acids. V lost 5 bases and J lost 0; bases outside the gene matches: 14. Germline V lookup: CDR1 SGHNT, CDR2 YYREEE (reference sequence). Written as DNA, the CDR3 is TGTGCCAGCAGTCGGAATTTGGAGGGAGGGAGCTCCTACGAGCAGTACTTC. Translation gives CASSRNLEGGSSYEQYF.

CDR3 sequence (DNA): TGTGCCAGCAGCTTAGAAGTCGGGGAGCTGTTTTTT. Residues: CASSLEVGELFF. This chain joins TRBV11-2 and TRBJ2-2; D is uncertain. This CDR3 has 12 amino acids. The germline CDR1 and CDR2 sequences are SGHAT and FQNNGV. The ends were cut back, 0 bases at V and 7 bases at J, with 3 bases in the middle.